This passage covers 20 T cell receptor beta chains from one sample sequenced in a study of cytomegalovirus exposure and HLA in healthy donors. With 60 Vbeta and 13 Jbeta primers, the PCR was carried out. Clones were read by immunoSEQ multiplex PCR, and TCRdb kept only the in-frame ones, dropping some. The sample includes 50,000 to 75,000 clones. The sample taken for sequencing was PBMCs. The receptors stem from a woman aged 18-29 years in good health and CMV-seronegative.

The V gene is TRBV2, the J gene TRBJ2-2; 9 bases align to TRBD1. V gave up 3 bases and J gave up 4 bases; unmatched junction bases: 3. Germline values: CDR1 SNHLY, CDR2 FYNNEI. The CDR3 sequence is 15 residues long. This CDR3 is CASSDNRGRTGELFF. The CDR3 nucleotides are TGTGCCAGCAGTGACAACAGGGGGCGCACCGGGGAGCTGTTTTTT.

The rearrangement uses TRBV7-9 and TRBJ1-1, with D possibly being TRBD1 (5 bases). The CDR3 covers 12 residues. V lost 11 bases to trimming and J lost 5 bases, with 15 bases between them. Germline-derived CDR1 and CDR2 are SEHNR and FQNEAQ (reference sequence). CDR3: CAGAREGTEAFF. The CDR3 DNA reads TGTGCCGGGGCGAGGGAGGGAACTGAAGCTTTCTTT.

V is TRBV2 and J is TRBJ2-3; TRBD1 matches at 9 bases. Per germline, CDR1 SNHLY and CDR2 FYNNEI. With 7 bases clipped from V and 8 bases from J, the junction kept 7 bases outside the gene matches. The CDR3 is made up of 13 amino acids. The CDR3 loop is CASTGQGIGTQYF. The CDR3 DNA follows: TGTGCCAGCACGGGACAGGGAATAGGTACGCAGTATTTT. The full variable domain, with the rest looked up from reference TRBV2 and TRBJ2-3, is EPEVTQTPSHQVTQMGQEVILRCVPISNHLYFYWYRQILGQKVEFLVSFYNNEISEKSEIFDDQFSVERPDGSNFTLKIRSTKLEDSAMYFCASTGQGIGTQYFGPGTRLTVL.

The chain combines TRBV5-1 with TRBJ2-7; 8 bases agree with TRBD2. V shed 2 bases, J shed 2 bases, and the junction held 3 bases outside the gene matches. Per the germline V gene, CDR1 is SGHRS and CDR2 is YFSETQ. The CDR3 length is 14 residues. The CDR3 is CASSFSGNAYEQYF. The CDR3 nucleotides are TGCGCCAGCAGCTTTAGCGGGAACGCCTACGAGCAGTACTTC.

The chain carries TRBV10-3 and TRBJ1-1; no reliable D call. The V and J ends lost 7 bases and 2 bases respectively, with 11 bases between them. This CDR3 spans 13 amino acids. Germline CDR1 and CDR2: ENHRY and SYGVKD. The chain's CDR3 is CAITAALNTEAFF. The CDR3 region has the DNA TGTGCCATCACCGCAGCGCTTAACACTGAAGCTTTCTTT.

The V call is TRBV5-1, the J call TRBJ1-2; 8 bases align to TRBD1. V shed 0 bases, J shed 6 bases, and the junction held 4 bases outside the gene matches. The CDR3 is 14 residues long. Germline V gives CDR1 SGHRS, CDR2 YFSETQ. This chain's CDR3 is CASSLGGQGNGYTF. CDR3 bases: TGCGCCAGCAGCTTGGGCGGACAGGGTAATGGCTACACCTTC.

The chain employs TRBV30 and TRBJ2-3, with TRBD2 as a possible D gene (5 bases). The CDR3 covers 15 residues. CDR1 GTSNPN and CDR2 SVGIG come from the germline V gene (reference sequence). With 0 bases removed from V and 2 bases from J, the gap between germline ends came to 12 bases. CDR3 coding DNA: TGTGCCTGGAGTGTAGGAGGAAGTGACACAGATACGCAGTATTTT. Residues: CAWSVGGSDTDTQYF.

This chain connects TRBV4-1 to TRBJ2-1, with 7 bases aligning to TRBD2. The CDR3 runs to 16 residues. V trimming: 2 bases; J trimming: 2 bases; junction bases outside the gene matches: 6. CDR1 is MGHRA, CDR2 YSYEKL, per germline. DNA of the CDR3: TGCGCCAGCAGCCAAATCGGACGGGGGGCCTACAATGAGCAGTTCTTC. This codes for CASSQIGRGAYNEQFF.

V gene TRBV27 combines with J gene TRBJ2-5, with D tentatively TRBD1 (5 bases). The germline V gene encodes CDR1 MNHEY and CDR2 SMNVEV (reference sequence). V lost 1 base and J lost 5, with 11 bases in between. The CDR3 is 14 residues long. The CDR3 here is CASSLFGARETQYF. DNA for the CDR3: TGTGCCAGCAGTTTATTTGGGGCGAGGGAGACCCAGTACTTC.

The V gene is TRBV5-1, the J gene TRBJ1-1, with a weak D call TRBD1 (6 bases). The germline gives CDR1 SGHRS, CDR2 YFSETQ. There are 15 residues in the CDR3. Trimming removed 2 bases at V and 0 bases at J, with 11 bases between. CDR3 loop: CASSLPTGLNTEAFF. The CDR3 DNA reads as TGCGCCAGCAGCTTACCTACAGGGCTGAACACTGAAGCTTTCTTT.

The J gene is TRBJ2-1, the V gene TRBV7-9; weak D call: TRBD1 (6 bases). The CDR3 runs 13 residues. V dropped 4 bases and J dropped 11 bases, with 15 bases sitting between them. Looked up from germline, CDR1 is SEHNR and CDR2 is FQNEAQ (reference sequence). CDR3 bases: TGTGCCAGCAGCTCACACCTACAGGGCCAGCAGTTCTTC. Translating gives CASSSHLQGQQFF.

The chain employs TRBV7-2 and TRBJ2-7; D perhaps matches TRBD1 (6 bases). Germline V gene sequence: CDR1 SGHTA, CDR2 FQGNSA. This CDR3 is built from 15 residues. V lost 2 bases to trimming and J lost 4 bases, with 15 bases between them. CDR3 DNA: TGTGCCAGCAGCTTAATTGGTGGGACAACATACGAGCAGTACTTC. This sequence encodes CASSLIGGTTYEQYF.

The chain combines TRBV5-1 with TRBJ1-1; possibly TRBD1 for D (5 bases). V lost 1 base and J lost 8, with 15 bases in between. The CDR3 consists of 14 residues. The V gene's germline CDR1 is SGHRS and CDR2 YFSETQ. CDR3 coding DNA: TGCGCCAGCAGCTTGCTTTCAGGGTACGGCGAAGCTTTCTTT. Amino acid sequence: CASSLLSGYGEAFF.

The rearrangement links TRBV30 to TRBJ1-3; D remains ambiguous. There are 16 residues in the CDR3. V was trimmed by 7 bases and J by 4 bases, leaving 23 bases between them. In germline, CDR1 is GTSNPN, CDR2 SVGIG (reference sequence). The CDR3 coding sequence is TGTGCCTCCACTCCGGCAGGAGGGAGGTCGGGAAACACCATATATTTT. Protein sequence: CASTPAGGRSGNTIYF.

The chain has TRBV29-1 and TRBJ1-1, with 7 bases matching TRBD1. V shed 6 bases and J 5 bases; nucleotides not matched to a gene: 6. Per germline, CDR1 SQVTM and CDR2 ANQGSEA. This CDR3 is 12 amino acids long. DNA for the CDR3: TGCAGCGTGCGACAGGGAGAGACTGAAGCTTTCTTT. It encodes CSVRQGETEAFF.

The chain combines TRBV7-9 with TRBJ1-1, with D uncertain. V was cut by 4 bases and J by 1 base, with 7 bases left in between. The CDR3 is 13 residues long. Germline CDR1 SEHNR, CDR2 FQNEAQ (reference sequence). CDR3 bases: TGTGCCAGCAGCTACCAGGAGAACACTGAAGCTTTCTTT. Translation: CASSYQENTEAFF. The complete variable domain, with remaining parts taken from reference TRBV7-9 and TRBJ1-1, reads DTGVSQNPRHKITKRGQNVTFRCDPISEHNRLYWYRQTLGQGPEFLTYFQNEAQLEKSRLLSDRFSAERPKGSFSTLEIQRTEQGDSAMYLCASSYQENTEAFFGQGTRLTVV.

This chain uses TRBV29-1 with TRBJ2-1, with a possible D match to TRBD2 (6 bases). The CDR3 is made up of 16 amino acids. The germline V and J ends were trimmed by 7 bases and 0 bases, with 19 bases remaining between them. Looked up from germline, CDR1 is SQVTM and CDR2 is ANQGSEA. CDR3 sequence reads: CSAGVGLASSYNEQFF. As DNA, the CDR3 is TGCAGCGCTGGTGTCGGGCTAGCGAGCTCCTACAATGAGCAGTTCTTC.

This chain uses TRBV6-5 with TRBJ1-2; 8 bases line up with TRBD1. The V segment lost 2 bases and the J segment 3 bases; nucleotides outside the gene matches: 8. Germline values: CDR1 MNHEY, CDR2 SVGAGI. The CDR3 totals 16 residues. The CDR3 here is CASSYASGGGYYGYTF. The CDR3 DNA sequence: TGTGCCAGCAGTTACGCTTCAGGGGGCGGGTACTATGGCTACACCTTC.

The CDR3 DNA is TGTGCCAGCAGCCCTAGGGGGGGGACCGGGGAGCTGTTTTTT. It is translated as CASSPRGGTGELFF. The chain couples TRBV9 to TRBJ2-2, with D maybe TRBD2 (7 bases). The ends were cut back, 4 bases at V and 5 bases at J, with 12 bases in the middle. The CDR3 runs to 14 residues. The V gene's germline CDR1 is SGDLS and CDR2 YYNGEE.

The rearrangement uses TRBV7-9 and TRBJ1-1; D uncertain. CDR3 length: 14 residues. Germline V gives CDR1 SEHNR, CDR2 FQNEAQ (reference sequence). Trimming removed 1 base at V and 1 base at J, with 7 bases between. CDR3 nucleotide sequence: TGTGCCAGCAGCTTAGTTACGAGGAACACTGAAGCTTTCTTT. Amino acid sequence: CASSLVTRNTEAFF.